This T cell receptor (beta chain) was observed in a study of response to subunit inactivated influenza vaccine. Findings and caveats of the study: Each seasonal influenza vaccination recruits few new T cells, the authors suggested.

TCRdb reprocessed the RT-PCR reads via MiXCR and lists one record per CDR3 protein. The sample holds 700,000 to 900,000 distinct CDR3 sequences; approximately 22% are singletons and the top ten take about a tenth. CDR1 LGHNA and CDR2 YSLEER come from the germline V gene. The CDR3 contains 15 residues. V lost 4 bases and J lost 7; bases outside the gene matches: 10. As concerns this clonotype: Its matching antigen is unknown.

V usage is TRBV4-3 and J usage is TRBJ2-1, with 7 nucleotides matching TRBD1. The receptor was isolated from a man aged 50 to 59 who received an inactivated influenza vaccine. The sequencing here drew on PBMCs from blood, taken roughly 5 days after vaccination. The CDR3 bases are TGCGCCAGCAGCCGATGGGTAGGGGGCCTTAATGAGCAGTTCTTC. Protein: CASSRWVGGLNEQFF.